The rows below give T cell receptor beta chains drawn from one sample of a study of shared clonotypes between healthy human individuals. The protocol was immunoSEQ multiplex PCR, while the TCRdb copy is restricted to in-frame clones and leaves out a portion. In the table there are approximately 2,200,000 clones, roughly 91% of which are singletons. Sequencing input: naive CD8+ T cells from PBMCs. The receptor source for this set is a man in his late teens or twenties in good health. Some clones in this sample may be carry-over from other donors' samples. Both conserved end residues are part of each CDR3. Each record gives: J gene, clone size, V gene, D gene, CDR3 DNA, CDR3 protein. The D gene is left open where the match is weak. Expanded clones get a size class; other rows say once, few or many, or leave the size out.

TRBJ2-7 NA TRBV7-9 NA TGTGCCAGCAGCGGTTCGGGAGTCATCTCCTACGAGCAGTACTTC CASSGSGVISYEQYF
TRBJ2-3 NA TRBV2 NA TGTGCCAGCAGTGAAGCCACAGATACGCAGTATTTT CASSEATDTQYF
TRBJ2-1 NA TRBV30 NA TGTGCCTGGAGAGAAGGGCGGTACAATGAGCAGTTCTTC CAWREGRYNEQFF
TRBJ1-2 NA TRBV30 NA TGTGCCTGGAGTGACAACTATGGCTACACCTTC CAWSDNYGYTF
TRBJ1-2 NA TRBV9 NA TGTGCCAGCAGCGGTAGGGCAGGGAACTATGGCTACACCTTC CASSGRAGNYGYTF
TRBJ1-1 NA TRBV5-4 NA TGTGCCAGCAGCCTCTCATATATGGGGGTGAACACTGAAGCTTTCTTT CASSLSYMGVNTEAFF
TRBJ2-3 NA TRBV5-5 TRBD1 TGTGCCAGCAGCTTGAGTGGGGACAGATACACAGATACGCAGTATTTT CASSLSGDRYTDTQYF
TRBJ2-7 once TRBV5-6 TRBD2 TGTGCCAGCAGCTTGGCGGGGGGACGGGCCAACGAGCAGTACTTC CASSLAGGRANEQYF
TRBJ2-2 once TRBV21-1 NA TGTGCCAGCAGCAAAGCTACGGGGGAGTGGACCGGGGAGCTGTTTTTT CASSKATGEWTGELFF
TRBJ2-1 once TRBV28 TRBD2 TGTGCCAGTAACCTAGCGGGAGCCTACAATGAGCAGTTCTTC CASNLAGAYNEQFF
TRBJ1-2 NA TRBV29-1 NA TGCAGCGCTGAGGACAGCCTCCTGCGCTATGGCTACACCTTC CSAEDSLLRYGYTF
TRBJ1-3 NA TRBV29-1 NA TGCAGCGTTGAGTCATTCTCTGGAAACACCATATATTTT CSVESFSGNTIYF
TRBJ2-1 once TRBV7-9 NA TGTGCCAGCAGCTTTCTGGGACCCACATACAATGAGCAGTTCTTC CASSFLGPTYNEQFF
TRBJ2-1 NA TRBV9 TRBD2 TGTGCCAGCCGGGGCGGGAGTAATGAGCAGTTCTTC CASRGGSNEQFF
TRBJ2-2 few TRBV9 NA TGTGCCAGCAGCGCCAGCGGGGAGCTGTTTTTT CASSASGELFF
TRBJ1-2 NA TRBV7-9 TRBD1 TGTGCCAGCAGCCCGACAGGGGGCGACTATGGCTACACCTTC CASSPTGGDYGYTF
TRBJ1-5 NA TRBV9 NA TGTGCCAGCAGCCCCGGCAGAATAAATCAGCCCCAGCATTTT CASSPGRINQPQHF
TRBJ2-1 NA TRBV9 NA TGTGCCAGCAGCGGGGGGCGCGGCAATGAGCAGTTCTTC CASSGGRGNEQFF
TRBJ2-1 NA TRBV27 TRBD2 TGTGCCAGCAGTTCCGCACTAGCGTACAATGAGCAGTTCTTC CASSSALAYNEQFF
TRBJ1-5 NA TRBV2 NA TGTGCCAGCAGTGAATCTGGGAATAGCAATCAGCCCCAGCATTTT CASSESGNSNQPQHF
TRBJ1-5 NA TRBV5-5 TRBD1 TGTGCCAGCAGCTTGGGGACAGGGGGCCTCCAGCATTTT CASSLGTGGLQHF
TRBJ2-3 NA TRBV4-3 TRBD2 TGCGCCAGCAGCCAAGACCGGGGGGACAGCACAGATACGCAGTATTTT CASSQDRGDSTDTQYF
TRBJ2-5 NA TRBV7-8 NA TGTGCCAGCAGCTTAGCTTACCAAGAGACCCAGTACTTC CASSLAYQETQYF
TRBJ2-2 NA TRBV6-5 NA TGTGCCAGCAGTTACTCTTCTACCTCGGAAAGGGAGCTGTTTTTT CASSYSSTSERELFF
TRBJ2-7 NA TRBV6-5 TRBD1 TGTGCCAGCAGTCAGGACAGGGGATCCTACGAGCAGTACTTC CASSQDRGSYEQYF
TRBJ2-7 NA TRBV7-8 NA TGTGCCAGCAGCTTAGGCTCGGGGAGCTACTACGAGCAGTACTTC CASSLGSGSYYEQYF
TRBJ2-5 NA TRBV19 NA TGTGCCAGTAGTATGGGGCAGCCGACATCCCAAGAGACCCAGTACTTC CASSMGQPTSQETQYF
TRBJ2-2 NA TRBV28 NA TGTGCCAGCAGTCCCAGCCCCCCGGGGGAGCTGTTTTTT CASSPSPPGELFF
TRBJ1-4 NA TRBV28 NA TGTGCCAGCACCGGGACCGCTGCAACTAATGAAAAACTGTTTTTT CASTGTAATNEKLFF
TRBJ2-7 NA TRBV21-1 NA TGTGCCAGCAGCAGAGCTCAGGAGACCTACGAGCAGTACTTC CASSRAQETYEQYF
TRBJ2-2 NA TRBV7-6 TRBD2 TGTGCCAGCAGCCCAGGGACTAGCGGTTCGAACACCGGGGAGCTGTTTTTT CASSPGTSGSNTGELFF
TRBJ1-5 NA TRBV11-2 TRBD1 TGTGCCAGCAGCGAGGGACAGGGCGGGTCCCAGCATTTT CASSEGQGGSQHF
TRBJ1-1 once TRBV5-1 NA TGCGCCAGCAGGTCAGGCGTTACTGAAGCTTTCTTT CASRSGVTEAFF
TRBJ2-2 NA TRBV29-1 TRBD1 TGCAGCGCCTACAGGGGAGCCGGGGAGCTGTTTTTT CSAYRGAGELFF
TRBJ1-1 NA TRBV11-3 NA TGTGCCAGCAGCTCCCGGACAGCCACTGAAGCTTTCTTT CASSSRTATEAFF
TRBJ2-7 NA TRBV29-1 TRBD2 TGCAGCGTCCACTTTAGCGGGTACTACGAGCAGTACTTC CSVHFSGYYEQYF
TRBJ2-1 NA TRBV19 NA TGTGCCAGTAGTATGGACAGGGAGGGCTACAATGAGCAGTTCTTC CASSMDREGYNEQFF
TRBJ2-5 once TRBV4-1 NA TGCGCCAGCAGCCAAGATGGTGCCTCACAAGAGACCCAGTACTTC CASSQDGASQETQYF
TRBJ2-1 NA TRBV5-1 TRBD2 TGCGCCAGCAGCTTGGGGACTAGCGGCTGGTCCTACAATGAGCAGTTCTTC CASSLGTSGWSYNEQFF
TRBJ2-2 NA TRBV27 NA TGTGCCAGCAGTTCCTATCTAGGGGGGCCCAACACCGGGGAGCTGTTTTTT CASSSYLGGPNTGELFF
TRBJ1-4 NA TRBV6-5 NA TGTGCCAGCAGGGCGGGGGGGTATGGTGAAAAACTGTTTTTT CASRAGGYGEKLFF
TRBJ2-5 once TRBV5-1 NA TGCGCCAGCAGCTCTGGCAGGGGCCGGGGGGAGACCCAGTACTTC CASSSGRGRGETQYF
TRBJ2-2 NA TRBV27 NA TGTGCCAGCAGTTCCCCCGGGTGGAGGGAGCTGTTTTTT CASSSPGWRELFF
TRBJ1-4 NA TRBV7-9 NA TGTGCCAGCAGACCACAGGGTAGGGGTGAAAAACTGTTTTTT CASRPQGRGEKLFF
TRBJ2-7 NA TRBV30 NA TGTGCCTGGAGGGACGATACCTACGAGCAGTACTTC CAWRDDTYEQYF
TRBJ1-2 NA TRBV9 NA TGTGCCAGCAGCGCCGGGGGGGGCAGGCGCCGAGATGGCTACACCTTC CASSAGGGRRRDGYTF
TRBJ2-2 NA TRBV5-5 TRBD2 TGTGCCAGCAGCTACATCGGACTAGCGGGAGGGCCCGGCACCGGGGAGCTGTTTTTT CASSYIGLAGGPGTGELFF
TRBJ2-7 NA TRBV7-6 TRBD2 TGTGCCAGCAGCCCGGAAGCGGGACCCTACGAGCAGTACTTC CASSPEAGPYEQYF
TRBJ2-1 NA TRBV10-3 NA TGTGCCATCACCCCTAGCCTCAGTGGGGAGCAGTTCTTC CAITPSLSGEQFF
TRBJ1-3 NA TRBV7-2 NA TGTGCCAGCAGCCCGGGGGTCGGGGCTGGAAACACCATATATTTT CASSPGVGAGNTIYF